The 24 T cell receptor beta chains below all came from one sample that was sequenced in a study of spatial heterogeneity in lung cancer. Time point given: sample taken at primary tumor resection. Whole RNA obtained from tumor, nontumor lung or frozen PBMC underwent sequencing without sorting. TCRdb ran MiXCR on the 5' RACE reads and lists one entry per CDR3 protein. The sample consists of approximately 39,000 distinct CDR3 sequences, around 5.8% of them appearing once. The sequencing here drew on PBMCs, taken at surgery. These receptors originate from a male donor with early-stage non-small cell lung cancer.

This chain uses TRBV19 with TRBJ1-1; D is possibly TRBD1 (5 bases). The V and J ends lost 6 bases and 1 base respectively, with 9 bases between them. Germline CDR1 is LNHDA and CDR2 is SQIVND (reference sequence). This CDR3 is 13 amino acids long. The CDR3 DNA reads as TGTGCCAGTAGCCGACAGCCGAACACTGAAGCTTTCTTT. This sequence encodes CASSRQPNTEAFF.

The table lists this clonotype with many counts. The rearrangement uses TRBV7-2 and TRBJ1-1; TRBD1 might be the D (5 bases). Trimming removed 2 bases at V and 0 bases at J, with 7 bases between. The germline V gene encodes CDR1 SGHTA and CDR2 FQGNSA. CDR3 length: 14 amino acids. The CDR3: CASSLRQMNTEAFF. CDR3 nucleotides: TGTGCCAGCAGCTTAAGACAGATGAACACTGAAGCTTTCTTT.

This clonotype has ten or more counts. The chain links TRBV7-9 to TRBJ2-1; D not resolved. Trimming pared 5 bases from V and 6 bases from J, leaving 5 bases between. This CDR3 has 11 amino acids. Germline assignment: CDR1 SEHNR and CDR2 FQNEAQ (reference sequence). For the CDR3, the DNA is TGTGCCAGCAGCCAGATCAATGAGCAGTTCTTC. Its protein product is CASSQINEQFF.

Concerning this clonotype: A much larger clone differs from this one at a single base, so this may be a read error. The CDR3 nucleotides read TGTGCCAGCAGTGAAGCCCAGGGAAGGATTATTAAATGGAAAACTGAAGCTTTCTTT. This gives the protein CASSEAQGRIIKWKTEAFF. The V and J genes are TRBV6-1 and TRBJ1-1; weak D call: TRBD1 (5 bases). The germline V gene encodes CDR1 MNHNS and CDR2 SASEGT. The ends were cut back, 0 bases at V and 5 bases at J, with 25 bases in the middle. CDR3 length: 19 amino acids.

In this sample, this clonotype turned up many times. V gene TRBV10-1 combines with J gene TRBJ2-1; TRBD2 aligns across 7 bases. CDR3 length: 15 residues. The J segment lost 5 bases and the V segment lost 3 bases, leaving 7 bases of the junction unmatched. CDR1 and CDR2 (germline): WNHNN, SYGVQD (reference sequence). The CDR3: CASSDSRDYHNEQFF. As DNA, the CDR3 is TGCGCCAGCAGTGACTCCCGGGACTACCACAATGAGCAGTTCTTC.

The chain is built from TRBV6-2 or TRBV6-3 and TRBJ2-7; 7 bases are a match to TRBD1. CDR3 length equals 16 residues. Germline V lookup: CDR1 MNHEY, CDR2 SVGEGT. J gave up 0 bases and V 0 bases, and 5 bases lay outside the gene matches. This CDR3 is CASSYSDRVSSYEQYF. The CDR3 coding sequence is TGTGCCAGCAGTTACTCAGACAGGGTCAGCTCCTACGAGCAGTACTTC.

This clonotype appeared a few times. The chain links TRBV20-1 to TRBJ1-5; D possibly corresponds to TRBD1 (6 bases). CDR3 length: 18 residues. V lost 0 bases, J lost 2 bases, and 20 bases lay in between. Germline CDR1 reads DFQATT; CDR2 reads SNEGSKA (reference sequence). CDR3 sequence (DNA): TGCAGTGCTAGAGATAGGGGGGTAGTAGACGAGGGCAATCAGCCCCAGCATTTT. It yields the protein CSARDRGVVDEGNQPQHF.

V usage is TRBV5-1 and J usage is TRBJ1-2; perhaps TRBD1 as D (6 bases). Trimming shortened V by 3 bases and J by 2 bases, and 8 bases separated the two germline ends. Looked up from germline, CDR1 is SGHRS and CDR2 is YFSETQ. This CDR3 has 13 amino acids. DNA for the CDR3: TGCGCCAGCAGCTGGGACATAAACTATGGCTACACCTTC. It codes for CASSWDINYGYTF.

This clonotype has just a few counts. The chain combines TRBV19 with TRBJ1-4; no firm D call. Germline V gene data show CDR1 as LNHDA and CDR2 as SQIVND (reference sequence). CDR3 length equals 13 residues. Between the trimmed V and J ends, which lost 3 bases and 5 bases, there was a span of 7 bases. As DNA, the CDR3 is TGTGCCAGTAGTATTCAAGGGAATGAAAAACTGTTTTTT. It is translated as CASSIQGNEKLFF.

This clonotype was seen at least ten times. The chain joins TRBV6-1 to TRBJ1-1; D remains unclear. The CDR3 runs to 16 residues. Germline CDR1 is MNHNS and CDR2 is SASEGT. Trimming pared 6 bases from V and 8 bases from J, leaving 25 bases between. The CDR3 reads CASSLAARSEHGEAFF. For the CDR3, the DNA is TGTGCCAGCAGCCTAGCTGCCAGATCGGAACATGGGGAAGCTTTCTTT.

This clonotype is medium-sized. The V gene is TRBV7-2, the J gene TRBJ2-3, with D unclear. The CDR3 loop spans 11 amino acids. CDR1 SGHTA and CDR2 FQGNSA come from the germline V gene. V was cut by 0 bases and J by 6 bases, with 1 base left in between. The CDR3 bases are TGTGCCAGCAGCTTAGCCGATACGCAGTATTTT. It encodes CASSLADTQYF.

At least ten counts were recorded for this clonotype. This chain's CDR3 is CSVEFLQELFF. CDR3 DNA sequence: TGCAGCGTTGAATTTCTACAGGAGCTGTTTTTT. The V and J genes are TRBV29-1 and TRBJ2-2; D is unclear. Per the germline V gene, CDR1 is SQVTM and CDR2 is ANQGSEA. V was pared by 2 bases and J by 10 bases, with 8 bases between. The length of the CDR3 is 11 residues.

This clonotype was detected ten times or more. The chain uses TRBV7-2 and TRBJ2-3, with a tentative D call TRBD1 (5 bases). The CDR3 is 14 residues long. V gave up 5 bases and J gave up 1 base, with 10 bases separating them. Germline CDR1 reads SGHTA; CDR2 reads FQGNSA. The CDR3 region is CASSPQGGTDTQYF. DNA for the CDR3: TGTGCCAGCAGCCCCCAAGGGGGCACAGATACGCAGTATTTT.

Note on this clonotype: With a much larger clone just one base away, this may be a read error. In DNA, the CDR3 is TGTGCCAGCAGCTTGCAACCGGGGTCAACTAATGAAAAACTGTTTTTT. It encodes CASSLQPGSTNEKLFF. The rearrangement links TRBV7-2 to TRBJ1-4; D is unresolved. The CDR3 runs to 16 residues. The V gene lost 3 bases and the J gene lost 0 bases, with 11 bases spanning the gap. Germline CDR1 SGHTA, CDR2 FQGNSA.

The V call is TRBV12-3 or TRBV12-4, the J call TRBJ2-2; possibly TRBD2 for D (6 bases). The V gene lost 4 bases and the J gene lost 4 bases, with 16 bases spanning the gap. The CDR3 has 16 residues. In nucleotides, the CDR3 is TGTGCCAGCAGTTCCTTAGCGGCCTCGGGCACCGGGGAGCTGTTTTTT. This encodes CASSSLAASGTGELFF.

This clonotype was seen ten or more times. V is TRBV7-2 and J is TRBJ1-6; TRBD1 matches 7 bases. CDR3 size: 12 residues. In germline, CDR1 is SGHTA, CDR2 FQGNSA. With 3 bases clipped from V and 11 bases from J, the junction kept 1 base outside the gene matches. The CDR3, as DNA: TGTGCCAGCAGCTTGGGACAGCCACCCCTCCACTTT. Translating it yields CASSLGQPPLHF.

The sample holds many counts of this clonotype. The rearrangement links TRBV20-1 to TRBJ1-6, with TRBD1 as a possible D gene (5 bases). This CDR3 is built from 14 residues. V shed 3 bases and J shed 6 bases, with 12 bases lying between them. Germline V gives CDR1 DFQATT, CDR2 SNEGSKA (reference sequence). The CDR3 nucleotides are TGCAGTGCTAGTTCCGTCGGGGCTAATTCACCCCTCCACTTT. Translated: CSASSVGANSPLHF.

This clonotype has just one count. One junction end disagrees with the germline gene, perhaps due to a read error. V gene TRBV3-1 combines with J gene TRBJ2-7; D is perhaps TRBD1 (5 bases). There are 13 residues in the CDR3. From germline, CDR1 is LGHDT and CDR2 YNNKEL (reference sequence). The DNA of the CDR3 is TGTACCAGCAGCCAAGGTGCAGGGCTGGAGCAGTACTTC. It codes for CTSSQGAGLEQYF.

At least ten counts were recorded for this clonotype. V usage is TRBV27 and J usage is TRBJ2-5; D remains unclear. The CDR3 covers 14 residues. V was trimmed by 6 bases and J by 1 base, leaving 12 bases between them. Germline CDR1 and CDR2: MNHEY and SMNVEV (reference sequence). CDR3 sequence: CASRRSGLQETQYF. The CDR3 nucleotides are TGTGCCAGCAGACGTTCCGGGCTCCAAGAGACCCAGTACTTC.

This clonotype was counted ten times or more. This chain connects TRBV7-6 to TRBJ1-5, with D possibly TRBD1 on 5 matching bases. V lost 1 base and J lost 1, with 8 bases in between. This CDR3 comprises 15 residues. Germline V gene lookup returns CDR1 SGHVS and CDR2 FNYEAQ. CDR3 sequence reads: CASSLGGGSNQPQHF. The CDR3 DNA reads as TGTGCCAGCAGCTTAGGGGGCGGGAGCAATCAGCCCCAGCATTTT.

V and J are TRBV4-1 and TRBJ2-5; D is undetermined. The V and J ends lost 1 base and 4 bases respectively, with 13 bases between them. CDR1 and CDR2 from the germline V gene are MGHRA and YSYEKL. CDR3 length: 15 residues. The CDR3 sequence: CASSQVSGSGETQYF. The CDR3, as DNA: TGCGCCAGCAGCCAAGTTTCAGGCTCCGGAGAGACCCAGTACTTC.

This clonotype was detected many times. V is TRBV6-1 and J is TRBJ1-5, with D hard to call. CDR1 and CDR2 (germline): MNHNS, SASEGT. V was cut by 5 bases and J by 5 bases, with 10 bases left in between. The length of the CDR3 is 13 residues. The chain's CDR3 is CASSSNFDQPQHF. The CDR3 bases are TGTGCCAGCAGTTCGAACTTCGATCAGCCCCAGCATTTT.

The J gene is TRBJ2-3, the V gene TRBV3-2; the table calls TRBD1, which could not be checked here. TRBV3-2 counts as a pseudogene. The CDR3 has 21 residues. The CDR3: CASSQPRGGTGVKFSTDTQYF. CDR3 in DNA: TGTGCCAGCAGCCAACCAAGAGGGGGGACAGGGGTTAAATTTAGCACAGATACGCAGTATTTT.

This clonotype was seen many times. The chain employs TRBV28 and TRBJ2-3; D gene uncertain. CDR3 length equals 15 residues. Germline-derived CDR1 and CDR2 are MDHEN and SYDVKM. Trimming pared 7 bases from V and 0 bases from J, leaving 14 bases between. This chain's CDR3 is CASIGGPYSTDTQYF. Here the CDR3 DNA reads TGTGCCAGCATCGGTGGGCCCTATAGCACAGATACGCAGTATTTT.